The 10 T cell receptor beta chains below come from one sample, sequenced in a study of cytomegalovirus exposure and HLA in healthy donors. PCR employed 60 Vbeta and 13 Jbeta primers. Sequencing used immunoSEQ multiplex PCR; TCRdb keeps in-frame clones, though not all of them. The profile covers about 56,000 clones, with about 80% appearing a single time and around 1.7% taken by the ten largest. The specimen sequenced was PBMCs. These receptors were taken from a middle-aged man in good health and CMV-seronegative.

This chain connects TRBV4-3 to TRBJ1-5, with 9 positions matching TRBD1. V dropped 0 bases and J dropped 2; count of bases not matched to a gene: 5. Germline-derived CDR1 and CDR2 are LGHNA and YSLEER. CDR3 length: 17 amino acids. CDR3 amino acids: CASSQDWGQGGNQPQHF. The DNA of the CDR3 is TGCGCCAGCAGCCAAGATTGGGGACAGGGCGGCAATCAGCCCCAGCATTTT.

The CDR3 is CASSQYFTSYEQYF. For the CDR3, the DNA is TGCGCCAGCAGCCAATATTTCACATCCTACGAGCAGTACTTC. The rearrangement links TRBV4-3 to TRBJ2-7, with D unresolved. Germline assignment: CDR1 LGHNA and CDR2 YSLEER. Trimming stripped 2 bases from V and 1 base from J, with 9 bases between. The CDR3 runs 14 residues.

V and J are TRBV30 and TRBJ1-2, with D perhaps matching TRBD1 (5 bases). V lost 2 bases to trimming and J lost 5 bases, with 9 bases between them. CDR1 and CDR2 (germline): GTSNPN, SVGIG (reference sequence). The CDR3 totals 12 residues. The CDR3 region has the DNA TGTGCCTGGAGTATGGGGCTGTATGGCTACACCTTC. Its protein product is CAWSMGLYGYTF.

The chain carries TRBV6-5 and TRBJ2-1, with TRBD2 as a possible D gene (6 bases). The V gene's germline CDR1 is MNHEY and CDR2 SVGAGI. Trimming pared 1 base from V and 8 bases from J, leaving 18 bases between. The CDR3 runs 16 residues. The CDR3 DNA reads as TGTGCCAGCAGTTACTTAGCGGCGTCTACAAGTCATGAGCAGTTCTTC. Translation gives CASSYLAASTSHEQFF.

This clone appeared a few times. This rearrangement joins TRBV6-1 to TRBJ2-2, with D perhaps matching TRBD2 (5 bases). This CDR3 is built from 14 residues. Between the trimmed V and J ends, which lost 2 bases and 5 bases, there was a span of 9 bases. Per the germline V gene, CDR1 is MNHNS and CDR2 is SASEGT. Here the CDR3 reads CASSELRRTGELFF. The CDR3 DNA sequence: TGTGCCAGCAGTGAACTGCGGAGGACCGGGGAGCTGTTTTTT.

The chain combines TRBV4-1 with TRBJ2-7; 7 bases agree with TRBD1. The CDR3 loop spans 18 amino acids. V gave up 4 bases and J gave up 5 bases; unmatched junction bases: 20. In germline, CDR1 is MGHRA, CDR2 YSYEKL. The CDR3, as DNA: TGCGCCAGCAGCCCAGGCAAGATAGAGCTGACAGGGTGCGACGAGCAGTACTTC. It yields the protein CASSPGKIELTGCDEQYF.

The chain couples TRBV19 to TRBJ2-3, with 14 positions matching TRBD2. Unmatched junction bases numbered 3, after V lost 4 bases and J lost 0 bases. The CDR3 loop spans 17 amino acids. Germline assignment: CDR1 LNHDA and CDR2 SQIVND (reference sequence). This chain's CDR3 is CASSRLAGGLSTDTQYF. CDR3 nucleotides: TGTGCCAGTAGTAGACTAGCGGGGGGGCTTAGCACAGATACGCAGTATTTT.

The sample holds a few counts of this clone. The J gene is TRBJ1-1, the V gene TRBV11-2; D unclear. The CDR3 has 16 residues. Trimming stripped 1 base from V and 0 bases from J, with 12 bases between. Germline V gene lookup returns CDR1 SGHAT and CDR2 FQNNGV. The CDR3: CASSLGVGSMNTEAFF. In DNA, the CDR3 is TGTGCCAGCAGCTTAGGTGTCGGTTCCATGAACACTGAAGCTTTCTTT.

The chain employs TRBV30 and TRBJ1-6; D remains ambiguous. The CDR3 spans 15 residues. Per germline, CDR1 GTSNPN and CDR2 SVGIG (reference sequence). The ends were cut back, 4 bases at V and 0 bases at J, with 10 bases in the middle. The CDR3 coding sequence is TGTGCCTGGACAAGGAGGAGCTCCTATAATTCACCCCTCCACTTT. Translating it yields CAWTRRSSYNSPLHF.

V is TRBV29-1 and J is TRBJ2-4, with 7 bases aligning to TRBD2. Per germline, CDR1 SQVTM and CDR2 ANQGSEA. Trimming at V came to 7 bases and at J to 6 bases, leaving 12 bases not matched to a gene. The CDR3 totals 14 residues. The CDR3 loop is CSARGGLETNIQYF. The DNA for the CDR3 is TGCAGCGCCCGTGGAGGACTAGAGACAAACATTCAGTACTTC.